Below are 22 T cell receptor beta chains sequenced from a single sample in a study of CD8 T cells in ankylosing spondylitis. Study conclusions and caveats: Among TCR beta sequences, a motif of roughly 8 highly homologous variants appeared characteristic of ankylosing spondylitis blood.

No antigens are known for them. TCRdb independently ran MiXCR on the 5' RACE reads; one entry per CDR3 protein. Here the sample spans more than 500,000 distinct CDR3 sequences, roughly 5.2% being singletons. Specimen: blood, either unsorted or a sorted T cell fraction (not recorded which). Receptors originate from a male donor with ankylosing spondylitis.

The rearrangement uses TRBV11-2 and TRBJ2-7; D perhaps matches TRBD1 (5 bases). This CDR3 is built from 14 residues. The V end was cut by 4 bases, the J end by 3 bases, with 13 bases between. Germline-derived CDR1 and CDR2 are SGHAT and FQNNGV. In nucleotides, the CDR3 is TGTGCCAGCAGCTCCGGACAACTTCACTACGAGCAGTACTTC. Translated, it gives CASSSGQLHYEQYF.

This clonotype was detected ten times or more. This sequence joins TRBV7-9 and TRBJ1-1; D not certain. Trimming shortened V by 5 bases and J by 5 bases, and 12 bases separated the two germline ends. The CDR3 runs 13 residues. CDR1 and CDR2 from the germline V gene are SEHNR and FQNEAQ (reference sequence). This CDR3 is CASSPGVGTEAFF. In nucleotides, the CDR3 is TGTGCCAGCAGCCCTGGAGTCGGGACTGAAGCTTTCTTT. Full variable domain (rest looked up from reference TRBV7-9 and TRBJ1-1): DTGVSQNPRHKITKRGQNVTFRCDPISEHNRLYWYRQTLGQGPEFLTYFQNEAQLEKSRLLSDRFSAERPKGSFSTLEIQRTEQGDSAMYLCASSPGVGTEAFFGQGTRLTVV.

This clonotype has a count of ten or more. The gene calls are TRBV3-1 and TRBJ2-7, with D unclear. The CDR3 sequence is 13 residues long. The germline V gene has CDR1 LGHDT and CDR2 YNNKEL (reference sequence). The ends were cut back, 5 bases at V and 5 bases at J, with 13 bases in the middle. CDR3 nucleotides: TGTGCCAGCAGCAACCTATGGGTCCACGAGCAGTACTTC. It yields the protein CASSNLWVHEQYF.

The rearrangement uses TRBV7-2 and TRBJ2-7; 11 nucleotides line up with TRBD1. CDR3 length: 14 residues. Germline-derived CDR1 and CDR2 are SGHTA and FQGNSA. The ends lost 4 bases at V and 7 bases at J; junction bases unmatched: 6. CDR3 in DNA: TGTGCCAGCAGCTCCGAAGGGACAGGGGGTGAGCAGTACTTC. Translated: CASSSEGTGGEQYF.

This clonotype was observed many times. The chain has TRBV7-8 and TRBJ2-1; 10 positions match TRBD2. The CDR3 runs to 16 residues. Germline V lookup: CDR1 SGHVS, CDR2 FQNEAQ. V trimming: 4 bases; J trimming: 3 bases; junction bases outside the gene matches: 6. The CDR3 nucleotides are TGTGCCAGCAGCTCCTGGGCTAGCGGGAGCTACAATGAGCAGTTCTTC. Translating it yields CASSSWASGSYNEQFF.

The chain links TRBV20-1 to TRBJ2-5; 14 nucleotides line up with TRBD2. Germline CDR1 and CDR2: DFQATT and SNEGSKA (reference sequence). CDR3 length: 15 amino acids. V was pared by 5 bases and J by 10 bases, with 12 bases of the junction left unmatched. The CDR3 reads CSAGLAGGLQTIQYF. The CDR3, as DNA: TGCAGTGCTGGACTAGCGGGGGGCCTTCAGACCATCCAGTACTTC.

CDR3 sequence (DNA): TGTGCCAGCAGCCCTCGACAGGGCCTCAACGAGCAGTACTTC. Its translation is CASSPRQGLNEQYF. This sequence joins TRBV6-2 or TRBV6-3 and TRBJ2-7, with 7 positions matching TRBD1. The germline gives CDR1 MNHEY, CDR2 SVGEGT. Losses at the gene ends were 6 bases for V and 5 bases for J; bases not matched to a gene: 10. CDR3 length: 14 residues.

At least ten counts were recorded for this clonotype. The chain is built from TRBV12-3 or TRBV12-4 and TRBJ1-1, with D unresolved. Trimming took off 5 bases at V and 7 bases at J, with 8 bases between the two ends. The CDR3 is 11 residues long. This chain's CDR3 is CASSLLVEAFF. The CDR3, as DNA: TGTGCCAGCAGTCTATTAGTTGAAGCTTTCTTT.

This clonotype was seen repeatedly, ten times or more. V and J are TRBV7-9 and TRBJ2-5; D possibly corresponds to TRBD1 (5 bases). Germline values: CDR1 SEHNR, CDR2 FQNEAQ (reference sequence). Between the trimmed V and J ends, which lost 2 bases and 5 bases, there was a span of 12 bases. This CDR3 is built from 14 residues. CDR3 residues: CASSLYPRQETQYF. The CDR3 bases are TGTGCCAGCAGCTTATACCCTAGACAGGAGACCCAGTACTTC.

J is TRBJ2-5 and V is TRBV2; no clear D. The length of the CDR3 is 15 residues. V lost 4 bases and J 4 bases, leaving 16 bases between the germline ends. The germline V gene has CDR1 SNHLY and CDR2 FYNNEI. CDR3 loop: CASSGPQGRGETQYF. CDR3 nucleotide sequence: TGTGCCAGCAGTGGCCCGCAAGGGCGCGGAGAGACCCAGTACTTC.

This clonotype appeared a few times. The chain carries TRBV7-2 and TRBJ1-1; D possibly corresponds to TRBD1 (5 bases). V lost 6 bases and J lost 5, with 16 bases in between. The CDR3 spans 14 residues. Germline V gene lookup returns CDR1 SGHTA and CDR2 FQGNSA. The CDR3 spells CASRGLRGPTEAFF. CDR3 in DNA: TGTGCCAGCAGGGGCCTAAGGGGTCCGACTGAAGCTTTCTTT.

This clonotype was counted ten times or more. The chain couples TRBV6-6 to TRBJ1-2; D is possibly TRBD1 (5 bases). The length of the CDR3 is 13 residues. Trimming took 6 bases from V and 5 from J, leaving 13 bases between them. Germline V lookup: CDR1 MNHNY, CDR2 SVGAGI (reference sequence). In DNA form, the CDR3 reads TGTGCCAGCAGAAGGGACGCGGGGTATGGCTACACCTTC. Translating it yields CASRRDAGYGYTF.

V and J are TRBV7-9 and TRBJ1-5; D gene uncertain. The V end was cut by 11 bases, the J end by 5 bases, with 10 bases between. CDR1 SEHNR and CDR2 FQNEAQ come from the germline V gene (reference sequence). The CDR3 sequence is 11 residues long. The CDR3 here is CASGRDQPQHF. The CDR3 nucleotides read TGTGCCTCGGGGAGGGATCAGCCCCAGCATTTT.

This clonotype has ten or more counts. The chain uses TRBV28 and TRBJ2-3; no definite D call. There are 12 residues in the CDR3. V was trimmed by 11 bases and J by 0 bases, leaving 9 bases between them. The germline V gene has CDR1 MDHEN and CDR2 SYDVKM. The CDR3 loop reads CASRVSTDTQYF. The CDR3 region has the DNA TGTGCCTCCCGGGTTAGCACAGATACGCAGTATTTT.

This clonotype has at least ten counts. V and J are TRBV12-3 or TRBV12-4 and TRBJ2-7; 8 positions agree with TRBD1. The CDR3 runs 16 residues. V shed 5 bases and J 0 bases; nucleotides not matched to a gene: 9. The CDR3 region is CASSPTPGTGSYEQYF. DNA of the CDR3: TGTGCCAGCAGTCCTACGCCCGGGACAGGCTCCTACGAGCAGTACTTC.

This clonotype was counted at least ten times. This rearrangement joins TRBV7-2 to TRBJ2-7, with D perhaps matching TRBD1 (5 bases). Trimming removed 1 base at V and 4 bases at J, with 14 bases between. The CDR3 is 15 amino acids. Per the germline V gene, CDR1 is SGHTA and CDR2 is FQGNSA. The CDR3: CASSLGQFFGYEQYF. In nucleotides, the CDR3 is TGTGCCAGCAGCTTAGGACAGTTTTTTGGGTACGAGCAGTACTTC.

This clonotype was counted ten times or more. The chain couples TRBV9 to TRBJ2-3, with TRBD2 identical over 8 bases. The V segment lost 0 bases and the J segment 1 base; nucleotides outside the gene matches: 4. Germline loops: CDR1 SGDLS, CDR2 YYNGEE. The length of the CDR3 is 16 residues. The chain's CDR3 is CASSVESGRGTDTQYF. CDR3 in DNA: TGTGCCAGCAGCGTAGAGTCCGGGAGGGGCACAGATACGCAGTATTTT.

At least ten counts were recorded for this clonotype. The V gene is TRBV5-1, the J gene TRBJ1-2; D is possibly TRBD1 (5 bases). The CDR3 contains 15 residues. Trimming cost V 4 bases and J 3 bases, with 16 bases left between them. The germline CDR1 and CDR2 sequences are SGHRS and YFSETQ. The CDR3 loop reads CASSKWDGVDYGYTF. The CDR3 nucleotides read TGCGCCAGCAGCAAATGGGACGGAGTTGACTATGGCTACACCTTC. Filled out from reference TRBV5-1 and TRBJ1-2, the complete variable domain reads KAGVTQTPRYLIKTRGQQVTLSCSPISGHRSVSWYQQTPGQGLQFLFEYFSETQRNKGNFPGRFSGRQFSNSRSEMNVSTLELGDSALYLCASSKWDGVDYGYTFGSGTRLTVV.

At least ten counts were recorded for this clonotype. This chain uses TRBV24-1 with TRBJ2-4, with 9 positions matching TRBD1. CDR3 length equals 17 residues. Trimming cost V 3 bases and J 2 bases; bases outside gene matches: 7. Germline V CDR1 and CDR2: KGHDR, SFDVKD. The DNA for the CDR3 is TGTGCCACCAGTGATCGTCCGGGGACAGGGACCAAAAACATTCAGTACTTC. Its protein product is CATSDRPGTGTKNIQYF.

The sample holds many counts of this clonotype. The genes are TRBV29-1 and TRBJ2-3; D remains ambiguous. CDR3 length: 12 amino acids. V was shortened by 5 bases and J by 2 bases, with 8 bases between the two germline ends. Germline V gives CDR1 SQVTM, CDR2 ANQGSEA. The CDR3 bases are TGCAGCGTTCTGACTGTCACAGATACGCAGTATTTT. Its translation is CSVLTVTDTQYF.

This clonotype was picked up many times. CDR3 protein: CSVSSGVNTGELFF. The CDR3 DNA reads as TGCAGCGTTAGTTCCGGAGTGAACACCGGGGAGCTGTTTTTT. The chain combines TRBV29-1 with TRBJ2-2, with D hard to call. This CDR3 is built from 14 residues. The V end lost 5 bases, the J end lost 1 base, and 11 bases lay between the germline ends. Germline V lookup: CDR1 SQVTM, CDR2 ANQGSEA.

This clonotype was seen repeatedly, ten times or more. This CDR3 is CASSHSMTGVGKGYTF. The CDR3 region has the DNA TGTGCCAGCAGCCACTCCATGACGGGAGTGGGAAAGGGCTACACCTTC. V gene TRBV6-5 combines with J gene TRBJ1-2; D remains ambiguous. The germline CDR1 and CDR2 sequences are MNHEY and SVGAGI. Trimming removed 6 bases at V and 8 bases at J, with 25 bases between. The CDR3 length is 16 residues.